This TCR beta chain was recorded in a study of T-cell reconstitution after alpha-beta-depleted transplantation in children. The CDR3 covers 13 residues. V was shortened by 6 bases and J by 5 bases, with 13 bases between the two germline ends. Unique molecular identifiers were used to barcode this TCRbeta library. A single record per CDR3 protein comes from TCRdb applying MiXCR to the PCR reads. Among about 72,000 distinct CDR3 sequences listed, around 7.9% were seen once. This clonotype was recorded many times. The TCR sequence derives from a human donor who donated a stem cell graft to a child with acute lymphoblastic leukemia. The sequenced sample was PBMCs from the stem cell graft donor, obtained from the stem cell graft. This chain links TRBV12-3 or TRBV12-4 with TRBJ2-5; D possibly corresponds to TRBD2 (5 bases). CDR3 loop: CASSLVPGETQYF. CDR3 bases: TGTGCCAGCAGCCTGGTCCCGGGGGAGACCCAGTACTTC.